The 3 T cell receptor beta chains in this list originate from one sample, sequenced in a study of blood T cell repertoires in COVID-19. Measured with immunoSEQ multiplex PCR; TCRdb has only the in-frame clones, and not every one. The sample includes 200,000 to 300,000 clones, 80% to 90% seen only once; the top ten take around 7.5%. Input material: peripheral blood. Receptors were obtained from a woman older than 75 with COVID-19, enrolled during active disease.

The count of this clone is one. As DNA, the CDR3 is TGTGCCAGCAGCCCCTCAGGGTCCCGTTTTTACAATGAGCAGTTCTTC. The encoded protein is CASSPSGSRFYNEQFF. This rearrangement joins TRBV13 to TRBJ2-1; D is possibly TRBD1 (5 bases). Trimming took 5 bases from V and 4 from J, leaving 18 bases between them. CDR1 and CDR2 from the germline V gene are PRHDT and FYEKMQ (reference sequence). This CDR3 spans 16 amino acids.

The chain couples TRBV19 to TRBJ1-4, with unresolved D. This CDR3 contains 15 residues. Germline V CDR1 and CDR2: LNHDA, SQIVND (reference sequence). Trimming removed 5 bases from V and 0 bases from J, with 10 bases in between. CDR3: CASSAYTSTNEKLFF. In nucleotides, the CDR3 is TGTGCCAGTAGTGCTTACACCTCAACTAATGAAAAACTGTTTTTT.

This clone showed up just a few times. Other DNA sequences in this sample translate to the same CDR3. The V call is TRBV5-1, the J call TRBJ1-1; TRBD1 aligns across 8 bases. This CDR3 region has 14 residues. The V segment lost 4 bases and the J segment 1 base; nucleotides outside the gene matches: 3. CDR1 is SGHRS, CDR2 YFSETQ, per germline. CDR3 coding DNA: TGCGCCAGCAGCCCCGGGACAGGGAACACTGAAGCTTTCTTT. Encoded protein: CASSPGTGNTEAFF. Supplemented by reference TRBV5-1 and TRBJ1-1, the full variable domain reads KAGVTQTPRYLIKTRGQQVTLSCSPISGHRSVSWYQQTPGQGLQFLFEYFSETQRNKGNFPGRFSGRQFSNSRSEMNVSTLELGDSALYLCASSPGTGNTEAFFGQGTRLTVV.